This T cell receptor (beta chain) was captured in a study of molecular identifiers for immune sequencing clone quantification. The CDR3 is 19 residues long. Per the germline V gene, CDR1 is LGHNA and CDR2 is YSLEER. V gave up 0 bases and J gave up 4 bases; unmatched junction bases: 12. The table lists this clonotype with many counts. One entry per CDR3 protein, called by TCRdb with MiXCR from the PCR reads. The sample lists fewer than 100,000 distinct CDR3 sequences, approximately 22% occurring once. Sequences were obtained from naive CD8+ T cells from blood, with Jurkat cell RNA spiked in. Subset reported: FACS-sorted CD8+CD4-CCR7+CD45RA+ naive T cells. This TCR was recovered from a human donor in good health. Some libraries in this study had Jurkat cell RNA spiked in. This sequence joins TRBV4-3 and TRBJ2-6; 7 nucleotides line up with TRBD1. The CDR3: CASSQDGSTGVSGANVLTF. CDR3 in DNA: TGCGCCAGCAGCCAAGATGGGTCCACAGGGGTGTCCGGGGCCAACGTCCTGACTTTC.